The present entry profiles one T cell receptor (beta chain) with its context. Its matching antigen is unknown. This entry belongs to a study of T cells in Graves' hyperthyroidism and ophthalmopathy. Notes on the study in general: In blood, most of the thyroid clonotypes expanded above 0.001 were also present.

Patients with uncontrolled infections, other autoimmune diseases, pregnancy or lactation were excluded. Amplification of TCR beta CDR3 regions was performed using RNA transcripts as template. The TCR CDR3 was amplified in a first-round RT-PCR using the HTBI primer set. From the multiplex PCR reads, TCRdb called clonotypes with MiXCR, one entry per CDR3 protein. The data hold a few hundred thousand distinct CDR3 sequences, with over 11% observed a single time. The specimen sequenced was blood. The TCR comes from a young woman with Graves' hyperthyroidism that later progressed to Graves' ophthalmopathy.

CDR3 sequence (DNA): TGTGCCAGCAGTACCGGGACAGGGGGCTCCTATAATTCACCCCTCCACTTT. As protein: CASSTGTGGSYNSPLHF. The gene calls are TRBV2 and TRBJ1-6, with 11 bases that match TRBD1. This CDR3 has 17 amino acids. Unmatched junction bases numbered 3, after V lost 5 bases and J lost 0 bases. Germline V gives CDR1 SNHLY, CDR2 FYNNEI.